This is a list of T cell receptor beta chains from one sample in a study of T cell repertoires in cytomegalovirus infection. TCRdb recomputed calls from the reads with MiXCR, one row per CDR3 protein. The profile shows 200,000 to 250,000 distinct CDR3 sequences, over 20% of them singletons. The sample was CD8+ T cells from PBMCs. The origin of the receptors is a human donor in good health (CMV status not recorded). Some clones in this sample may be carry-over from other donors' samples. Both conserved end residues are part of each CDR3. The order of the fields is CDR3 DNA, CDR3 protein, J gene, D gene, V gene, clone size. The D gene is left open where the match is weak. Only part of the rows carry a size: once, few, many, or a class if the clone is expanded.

cdr3_nt: TGTGCCAGCAGCTTGGAACTAGCGGTCTACTCCTACGAGCAGTACTTC; cdr3_aa: CASSLELAVYSYEQYF; j_call: TRBJ2-7; d_call: TRBD2; v_call: TRBV7-2; clone_size: many
cdr3_nt: TGTGCCAGCAGCGTAGCTTCGGACCCTTTTTACGAGCAGTACTTC; cdr3_aa: CASSVASDPFYEQYF; j_call: TRBJ2-7; d_call: NA; v_call: TRBV9; clone_size: few
cdr3_nt: TGTGCCAGCTCATCATCCGGGAATGAGCAGTTCTTC; cdr3_aa: CASSSSGNEQFF; j_call: TRBJ2-1; d_call: NA; v_call: TRBV19; clone_size: many
cdr3_nt: TGTGCCAGCAGTCCCAGCCTTCGGGACAGCTCCTACGAGCAGTACTTC; cdr3_aa: CASSPSLRDSSYEQYF; j_call: TRBJ2-7; d_call: TRBD1; v_call: TRBV2; clone_size: NA
cdr3_nt: TGTGCCAGCAGCCCCGGCACCGAGGGGATGAACACTGAAGCTTTCTTT; cdr3_aa: CASSPGTEGMNTEAFF; j_call: TRBJ1-1; d_call: NA; v_call: TRBV4-2; clone_size: NA
cdr3_nt: TGTGCCAGCAGCTCTAGCGGGTCTGGACCGGGGGAGCTGTTTTTT; cdr3_aa: CASSSSGSGPGELFF; j_call: TRBJ2-2; d_call: TRBD2; v_call: TRBV7-6; clone_size: few
cdr3_nt: TGTGCCAGTAGTTCAACTATTACAGGACCACGCACAGATACGCAGTATTTT; cdr3_aa: CASSSTITGPRTDTQYF; j_call: TRBJ2-3; d_call: NA; v_call: TRBV19; clone_size: NA
cdr3_nt: TGTGCCAGTAGTAGGGGCCTAAGCTCCTACAATGAGCAGTTCTTC; cdr3_aa: CASSRGLSSYNEQFF; j_call: TRBJ2-1; d_call: NA; v_call: TRBV19; clone_size: few
cdr3_nt: TGTGCCAGCAGTCACGAAGGGAGCTCCTACGAGCAGTACTTC; cdr3_aa: CASSHEGSSYEQYF; j_call: TRBJ2-7; d_call: NA; v_call: TRBV28; clone_size: NA
cdr3_nt: TGTGCCAGCAGTACAGGGGGTAGCTACGAGCAGTACTTC; cdr3_aa: CASSTGGSYEQYF; j_call: TRBJ2-7; d_call: TRBD1; v_call: TRBV2; clone_size: NA
cdr3_nt: TGTGCCAGCAGCTGGTCAGGGGGTGAAGCTTTCTTT; cdr3_aa: CASSWSGGEAFF; j_call: TRBJ1-1; d_call: TRBD1; v_call: TRBV5-6; clone_size: NA
cdr3_nt: TGCAGTGCTAGAGATGTTACGGGCAGGGTTAACACTGAAGCTTTCTTT; cdr3_aa: CSARDVTGRVNTEAFF; j_call: TRBJ1-1; d_call: NA; v_call: TRBV20-1; clone_size: few
cdr3_nt: TGTGCCAGCAGCTTAGGTGACAGGGGAATAGAAACTGAAGCTTTCTTT; cdr3_aa: CASSLGDRGIETEAFF; j_call: TRBJ1-1; d_call: TRBD1; v_call: TRBV7-6; clone_size: NA
cdr3_nt: TGTGCCAGCAGTCCGGGACAAGCAAACTACGAGCAGTACTTC; cdr3_aa: CASSPGQANYEQYF; j_call: TRBJ2-7; d_call: NA; v_call: TRBV27; clone_size: many
cdr3_nt: TGTGCCAGCAGTCTCAGACAGGCGGGATATAATTGGGATGAAAAACTGTTTTTT; cdr3_aa: CASSLRQAGYNWDEKLFF; j_call: TRBJ1-4; d_call: NA; v_call: TRBV7-2; clone_size: many
cdr3_nt: TGTGCCAGCAGCTTCCGGGGATTGGGTCAGCCCCAGCATTTT; cdr3_aa: CASSFRGLGQPQHF; j_call: TRBJ1-5; d_call: NA; v_call: TRBV7-4; clone_size: many
cdr3_nt: TGTGCCAGCAGTTACTCTGGGGTCGGGCAGCCCCAGCATTTT; cdr3_aa: CASSYSGVGQPQHF; j_call: TRBJ1-5; d_call: NA; v_call: TRBV6-5; clone_size: NA
cdr3_nt: TGTGCCAGCAGTTTGGCCCTCCGCGAAGAGACCCAGTACTTC; cdr3_aa: CASSLALREETQYF; j_call: TRBJ2-5; d_call: NA; v_call: TRBV12-3/TRBV12-4; clone_size: NA
cdr3_nt: TGCAGCGCTCTGGGGACAGTCAGTCTCAATGAGCAGTTCTTC; cdr3_aa: CSALGTVSLNEQFF; j_call: TRBJ2-1; d_call: TRBD1; v_call: TRBV29-1; clone_size: NA
cdr3_nt: TGTGCCAGCAGTTACTCACCCGGACAGGCAAACTACGATTATGGCTACACCTTC; cdr3_aa: CASSYSPGQANYDYGYTF; j_call: TRBJ1-2; d_call: TRBD1; v_call: TRBV6-2/TRBV6-3; clone_size: few
cdr3_nt: TGTGCCAGCTCTGTCGCGAACACTGAAGCTTTCTTT; cdr3_aa: CASSVANTEAFF; j_call: TRBJ1-1; d_call: NA; v_call: TRBV12-3/TRBV12-4; clone_size: NA
cdr3_nt: TGTGCCAGCAGTGCTGCGGGGGGAGTTAGATATACGCAGTATTTT; cdr3_aa: CASSAAGGVRYTQYF; j_call: TRBJ2-3; d_call: TRBD2; v_call: TRBV28; clone_size: few
cdr3_nt: TGTGCCAGCAGTTATGACAGGGAGGGAAACGAGCAGTACTTC; cdr3_aa: CASSYDREGNEQYF; j_call: TRBJ2-7; d_call: NA; v_call: TRBV28; clone_size: NA
cdr3_nt: TGTGCCAGCAGCCGGGACAGCTCAACCGGACCCCTCCACTTT; cdr3_aa: CASSRDSSTGPLHF; j_call: TRBJ1-6; d_call: TRBD1; v_call: TRBV5-4; clone_size: few
cdr3_nt: TGTGCCAGCAGCTTAGTCGGAGCGGGGGAGATCTACGAGCAGTACTTC; cdr3_aa: CASSLVGAGEIYEQYF; j_call: TRBJ2-7; d_call: TRBD2; v_call: TRBV7-6; clone_size: NA
cdr3_nt: TGTGCCAGCAGCTTAGTGGGGGTCGGTCAGCCCCAGCATTTT; cdr3_aa: CASSLVGVGQPQHF; j_call: TRBJ1-5; d_call: NA; v_call: TRBV7-2; clone_size: many
cdr3_nt: TGTGCCAGCAGTTATGGGGGGGAGATTTACGAGCATTACTTC; cdr3_aa: CASSYGGEIYEHYF; j_call: TRBJ2-7; d_call: TRBD2; v_call: TRBV6-6; clone_size: NA
cdr3_nt: TGCGCCAGCAGCCAAGATATGGGGTACACCGGGGAGCTGTTTTTT; cdr3_aa: CASSQDMGYTGELFF; j_call: TRBJ2-2; d_call: NA; v_call: TRBV4-1; clone_size: many
cdr3_nt: TGTGCCAGCAGTTTTACGGGTTCCGGGGAGCTGTTTTTT; cdr3_aa: CASSFTGSGELFF; j_call: TRBJ2-2; d_call: NA; v_call: TRBV12-3/TRBV12-4; clone_size: few
cdr3_nt: TGTGCCATCAGTGAAGCTAGCGGGGGGTCGGATGAGCAGTTCTTC; cdr3_aa: CAISEASGGSDEQFF; j_call: TRBJ2-1; d_call: TRBD2; v_call: TRBV10-3; clone_size: many
cdr3_nt: TGTGCCAGCAGCTCCGGGACAGGGGGGGGCACCGGGGAGCGGTTTTTT; cdr3_aa: CASSSGTGGGTGERFF; j_call: TRBJ2-2; d_call: TRBD1; v_call: TRBV12-3/TRBV12-4; clone_size: NA
cdr3_nt: TGTGCCAGCAGCTTGTTAACAAGCAATAATTCACCCCTCCACTTT; cdr3_aa: CASSLLTSNNSPLHF; j_call: TRBJ1-6; d_call: NA; v_call: TRBV7-2; clone_size: many
cdr3_nt: TGTGCCAGCAGTTTATCTAGCGGGAATTACAATGAGCAGTTCTTC; cdr3_aa: CASSLSSGNYNEQFF; j_call: TRBJ2-1; d_call: TRBD2; v_call: TRBV27; clone_size: few
cdr3_nt: TGTGCCAACCGGGACTTCACAGATACGCAGTATTTT; cdr3_aa: CANRDFTDTQYF; j_call: TRBJ2-3; d_call: NA; v_call: TRBV2; clone_size: few
cdr3_nt: TGTGCCAGCAGTTCTACGTCTCAGCCTTACGAGCAGTACTTC; cdr3_aa: CASSSTSQPYEQYF; j_call: TRBJ2-7; d_call: NA; v_call: TRBV12-3/TRBV12-4; clone_size: many
cdr3_nt: TGCAGTGCTGCCCGGGACGGTTCGAACGAGCAGTACTTC; cdr3_aa: CSAARDGSNEQYF; j_call: TRBJ2-7; d_call: NA; v_call: TRBV20-1; clone_size: few
cdr3_nt: TGTGCCAGCAGCGTAGCCGGCAATCCATACAATGAGCAGTTCTTC; cdr3_aa: CASSVAGNPYNEQFF; j_call: TRBJ2-1; d_call: NA; v_call: TRBV9; clone_size: NA
cdr3_nt: TGTGCCAGCAGCCAAGGAGGATCGGGTGAAAAACTGTTTTTT; cdr3_aa: CASSQGGSGEKLFF; j_call: TRBJ1-4; d_call: NA; v_call: TRBV14; clone_size: NA
cdr3_nt: TGCAGTGCTAGACAGGCCTCCTACGAGCAGTACTTC; cdr3_aa: CSARQASYEQYF; j_call: TRBJ2-7; d_call: NA; v_call: TRBV20-1; clone_size: few
cdr3_nt: TGTGCCAGCAGACCGGGACTTAAAGAGACCCAGTACTTC; cdr3_aa: CASRPGLKETQYF; j_call: TRBJ2-5; d_call: NA; v_call: TRBV6-8; clone_size: NA
cdr3_nt: TGTGCCAGCAGCAGGACAGGTCTCGAAGCTTTCTTT; cdr3_aa: CASSRTGLEAFF; j_call: TRBJ1-1; d_call: TRBD1; v_call: TRBV7-9; clone_size: NA
cdr3_nt: TGTGCCACCAGTTCTGGGGTTAGCAATCAGCCCCAGCATTTT; cdr3_aa: CATSSGVSNQPQHF; j_call: TRBJ1-5; d_call: NA; v_call: TRBV7-9; clone_size: many
cdr3_nt: TGTGCCAGCTCACCACCGAGGTCGACCTTCACCGGGGAGCTGTTTTTT; cdr3_aa: CASSPPRSTFTGELFF; j_call: TRBJ2-2; d_call: NA; v_call: TRBV18; clone_size: few
cdr3_nt: TGTGCCAGCAGCTTTTGGTACAGGGGAACAGATACGCAGTATTTT; cdr3_aa: CASSFWYRGTDTQYF; j_call: TRBJ2-3; d_call: TRBD1; v_call: TRBV7-2; clone_size: many
cdr3_nt: TGTGCCAGCAGCCTAGTTTGGGCCGAGCAGTTCTTC; cdr3_aa: CASSLVWAEQFF; j_call: TRBJ2-1; d_call: NA; v_call: TRBV7-2; clone_size: medium-sized
cdr3_nt: TGCAGCGTTTATGCTTCGGGGACAGATACGCAGTATTTT; cdr3_aa: CSVYASGTDTQYF; j_call: TRBJ2-3; d_call: NA; v_call: TRBV29-1; clone_size: NA
cdr3_nt: TGTGCCAGCAGTTTGACTAGCGGGGAGACCCAGTACTTC; cdr3_aa: CASSLTSGETQYF; j_call: TRBJ2-5; d_call: TRBD2; v_call: TRBV12-3/TRBV12-4; clone_size: few
cdr3_nt: TGTGCCAGCAGCCCTAGGACATTTCGGGAGACCCAGTACTTC; cdr3_aa: CASSPRTFRETQYF; j_call: TRBJ2-5; d_call: NA; v_call: TRBV7-8; clone_size: many
cdr3_nt: TGTGCCAGCAGCGTCCGGGCCAACCCACAGGGTGAGCAGTTCTTC; cdr3_aa: CASSVRANPQGEQFF; j_call: TRBJ2-1; d_call: NA; v_call: TRBV9; clone_size: medium-sized
cdr3_nt: TGTGCCAGCAGGTTCGACAGGGACTCTGGCTACACCTTC; cdr3_aa: CASRFDRDSGYTF; j_call: TRBJ1-2; d_call: TRBD1; v_call: TRBV6-2/TRBV6-3; clone_size: many
cdr3_nt: TGTGCCAGCAGCCCGACTAGCGGTTACGCTACGCAGTATTTT; cdr3_aa: CASSPTSGYATQYF; j_call: TRBJ2-3; d_call: TRBD2; v_call: TRBV6-6; clone_size: few
cdr3_nt: TGTGCCAGCAGTTCGGGGCTAAGGACTAGCGGGGGGTATACGCAGTATTTT; cdr3_aa: CASSSGLRTSGGYTQYF; j_call: TRBJ2-3; d_call: TRBD2; v_call: TRBV28; clone_size: few
cdr3_nt: TGTGCCAGCAGCTTAGTGGGACAGGCCTATGGCTACACCTTC; cdr3_aa: CASSLVGQAYGYTF; j_call: TRBJ1-2; d_call: TRBD1; v_call: TRBV7-9; clone_size: many
cdr3_nt: TGTGCCAGCAGCCCGGACCGGGCCTCCTCAGGCCAGTACTTC; cdr3_aa: CASSPDRASSGQYF; j_call: TRBJ2-5; d_call: NA; v_call: TRBV5-4; clone_size: NA
cdr3_nt: TGTGTCAGCAGCCAAGAAAACTCCCAAGAGACCCAGTACTTC; cdr3_aa: CVSSQENSQETQYF; j_call: TRBJ2-5; d_call: NA; v_call: TRBV3-1; clone_size: NA
cdr3_nt: TGTGCCAGCAGTTTTTCCGGGACAGGGACTCAGCCCCAGCATTTT; cdr3_aa: CASSFSGTGTQPQHF; j_call: TRBJ1-5; d_call: TRBD1; v_call: TRBV12-3/TRBV12-4; clone_size: many
cdr3_nt: TGCAGTGCTAGTAGTCTTGGGAGCAATCAGCCCCAGCATTTT; cdr3_aa: CSASSLGSNQPQHF; j_call: TRBJ1-5; d_call: NA; v_call: TRBV20-1; clone_size: few
cdr3_nt: TGTGCCAGCAGCCAATATCCAGGGGCCGAGGGGACCCAGTACTTC; cdr3_aa: CASSQYPGAEGTQYF; j_call: TRBJ2-5; d_call: NA; v_call: TRBV3-1; clone_size: NA
cdr3_nt: TGTGCCAGCAGCTCGCTCGGGACAGGGGACCATGAGCAGTTCTTC; cdr3_aa: CASSSLGTGDHEQFF; j_call: TRBJ2-1; d_call: TRBD1; v_call: TRBV7-9; clone_size: many
cdr3_nt: TGTGCCAGCAGTGAAGCGCGAGGGGGCTCGAGTAACTATGGCTACACCTTC; cdr3_aa: CASSEARGGSSNYGYTF; j_call: TRBJ1-2; d_call: TRBD1; v_call: TRBV2; clone_size: NA